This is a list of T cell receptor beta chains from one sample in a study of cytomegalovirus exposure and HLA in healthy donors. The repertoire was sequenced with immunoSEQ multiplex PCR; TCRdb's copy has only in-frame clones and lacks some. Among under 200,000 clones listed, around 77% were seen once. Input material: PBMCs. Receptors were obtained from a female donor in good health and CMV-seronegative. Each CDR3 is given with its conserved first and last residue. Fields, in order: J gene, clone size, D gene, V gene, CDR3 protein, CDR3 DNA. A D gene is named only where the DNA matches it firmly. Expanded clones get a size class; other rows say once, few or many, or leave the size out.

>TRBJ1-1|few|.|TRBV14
CASSQVMNTEAFF
TGTGCCAGCAGCCAAGTTATGAACACTGAAGCTTTCTTT
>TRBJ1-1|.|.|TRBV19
CASSPNGGAEAFF
TGTGCCAGTAGTCCTAACGGGGGAGCTGAAGCTTTCTTT
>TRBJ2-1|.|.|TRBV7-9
CASSLSAGYNEQFF
TGTGCCAGCAGCTTAAGCGCGGGCTACAATGAGCAGTTCTTC
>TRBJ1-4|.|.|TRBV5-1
CASSLARPNNEKLFF
TGCGCCAGCAGCTTGGCCAGGCCAAATAATGAAAAACTGTTTTTT
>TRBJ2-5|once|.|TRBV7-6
CASSNIRETQETQYF
TGTGCCAGCAGCAACATACGGGAGACCCAAGAGACCCAGTACTTC
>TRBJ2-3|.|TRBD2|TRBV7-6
CASSQTSGRSTDTQYF
TGTGCCAGCAGCCAGACTAGCGGGAGGTCCACAGATACGCAGTATTTT
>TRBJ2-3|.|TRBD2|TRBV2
CASRGGSGGTDTQYF
TGTGCCAGCAGGGGGGGTAGCGGGGGCACAGATACGCAGTATTTT
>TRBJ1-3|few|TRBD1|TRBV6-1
CASRTGASGNTIYF
TGTGCCAGCCGAACAGGGGCCTCTGGAAACACCATATATTTT
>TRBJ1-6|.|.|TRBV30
CAWTQGRRGNSPLHF
TGTGCCTGGACCCAGGGGCGGAGAGGTAATTCACCCCTCCACTTT
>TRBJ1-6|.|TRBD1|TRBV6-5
CASRPLTGGFTDLHF
TGTGCCAGCAGACCCCTTACAGGGGGCTTCACAGACCTCCACTTT
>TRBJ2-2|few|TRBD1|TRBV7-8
CATQTGGLANTGELFF
TGTGCCACACAGACAGGGGGCTTGGCGAACACCGGGGAGCTGTTTTTT
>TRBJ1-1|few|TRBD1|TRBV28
CASRVQGGTEAFF
TGTGCCAGCAGAGTACAGGGGGGCACTGAAGCTTTCTTT
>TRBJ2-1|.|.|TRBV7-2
CASSFDLLTYNEQFF
TGTGCCAGCAGCTTCGATCTCCTAACCTACAATGAGCAGTTCTTC
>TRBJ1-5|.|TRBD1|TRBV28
CASDRGYSNQPQHF
TGTGCCAGCGACAGGGGCTATAGCAATCAGCCCCAGCATTTT
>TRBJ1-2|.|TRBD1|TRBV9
CASSANRQGYGYTF
TGTGCCAGCAGCGCTAACCGACAGGGCTATGGCTACACCTTC
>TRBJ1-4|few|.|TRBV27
CASSSAAATNEKLFF
TGTGCCAGCAGTTCCGCGGCAGCAACTAATGAAAAACTGTTTTTT
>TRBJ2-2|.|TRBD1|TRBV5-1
CASSLAPLWDRGSTGELFF
TGCGCCAGCAGCTTGGCCCCCCTCTGGGACAGGGGTAGCACCGGGGAGCTGTTTTTT
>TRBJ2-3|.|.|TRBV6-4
CASSDTAGAAPDTQYF
TGTGCCAGCAGTGATACGGCAGGGGCGGCCCCGGATACGCAGTATTTT
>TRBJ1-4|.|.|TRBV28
CASSLPGATNEKLFF
TGTGCCAGCAGCCTGCCGGGAGCAACTAATGAAAAACTGTTTTTT
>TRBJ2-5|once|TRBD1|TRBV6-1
CASSARTGQETQYF
TGTGCCAGCAGTGCGCGGACAGGGCAAGAGACCCAGTACTTC
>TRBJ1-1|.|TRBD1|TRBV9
CASSVVDRAEAFF
TGTGCCAGCAGCGTAGTCGACAGGGCGGAAGCTTTCTTT
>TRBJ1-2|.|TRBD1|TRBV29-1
CSVGGQGAVGYTF
TGCAGCGTCGGCGGACAGGGGGCGGTTGGCTACACCTTC
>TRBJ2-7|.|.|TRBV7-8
CASSGWTADYEQYF
TGTGCCAGCAGCGGCTGGACAGCGGACTACGAGCAGTACTTC
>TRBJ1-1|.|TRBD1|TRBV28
CASSSPRQGGVAFF
TGTGCCAGCAGTTCCCCTCGACAGGGGGGAGTAGCTTTCTTT
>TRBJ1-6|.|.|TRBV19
CASSIQSYNSPLHF
TGTGCCAGTAGTATACAATCCTATAATTCACCCCTCCACTTT
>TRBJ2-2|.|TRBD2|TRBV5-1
CASSLGTSHNTGELFF
TGCGCCAGCAGCTTGGGGACTAGCCATAACACCGGGGAGCTGTTTTTT
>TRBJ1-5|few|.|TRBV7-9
CASSLGQVEPQHF
TGTGCCAGCAGCTTAGGACAGGTAGAGCCCCAGCATTTT
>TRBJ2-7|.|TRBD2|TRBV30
CAQVSSTSGGAYEQYF
TGTGCCCAGGTCTCGTCTACTAGCGGGGGGGCTTACGAGCAGTACTTC
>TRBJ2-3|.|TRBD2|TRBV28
CASSQGLAGGTDTQYF
TGTGCCAGCAGTCAGGGACTAGCGGGAGGGACAGATACGCAGTATTTT
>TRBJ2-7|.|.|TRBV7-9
CASSPPGLQGPYEQYF
TGTGCCAGCAGCCCCCCCGGGCTGCAGGGCCCCTACGAGCAGTACTTC
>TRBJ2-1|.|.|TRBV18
CASSPPGSSYNEQFF
TGTGCCAGCTCACCACCTGGGAGCTCCTACAATGAGCAGTTCTTC
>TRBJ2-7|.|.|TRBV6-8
CASLMSPLLYEQYF
TGTGCCAGCCTTATGAGCCCCCTTCTCTACGAGCAGTACTTC
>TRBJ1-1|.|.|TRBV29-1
CSVEGGGFPNTEAFF
TGCAGCGTTGAAGGGGGGGGCTTCCCGAACACTGAAGCTTTCTTT
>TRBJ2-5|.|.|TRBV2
CASSVPGRETQYF
TGTGCCAGCAGTGTGCCAGGGCGGGAGACCCAGTACTTC
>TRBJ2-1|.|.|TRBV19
CASSLNRVLSYNEQFF
TGTGCCAGTAGTCTAAACAGGGTTTTGTCCTACAATGAGCAGTTCTTC
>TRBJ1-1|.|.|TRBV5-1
CASSRKNRNTEAFF
TGCGCCAGCAGTCGAAAAAACAGAAACACTGAAGCTTTCTTT
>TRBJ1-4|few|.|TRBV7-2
CASSFRGRLGEKLFF
TGTGCCAGCAGCTTCAGGGGAAGGCTGGGTGAAAAACTGTTTTTT
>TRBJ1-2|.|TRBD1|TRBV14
CASSLTGGNGYTF
TGTGCCAGCAGCCTAACAGGGGGCAATGGCTACACCTTC
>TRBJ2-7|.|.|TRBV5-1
CASSTSSGQSSYEQYF
TGCGCCAGCAGCACCTCTTCAGGACAGAGTTCCTACGAGCAGTACTTC
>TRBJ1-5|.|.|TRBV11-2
CASSTDGPYSNQPQHF
TGTGCCAGCAGCACCGATGGGCCGTATAGCAATCAGCCCCAGCATTTT
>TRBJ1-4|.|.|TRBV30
CAWRVTFGNEKLFF
TGTGCCTGGAGGGTGACTTTTGGGAATGAAAAACTGTTTTTT
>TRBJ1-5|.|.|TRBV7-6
CASSLRGWSNQPQHF
TGTGCCAGCAGCTTAAGGGGTTGGAGCAATCAGCCCCAGCATTTT
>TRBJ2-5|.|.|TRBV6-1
CASSESDKETQYF
TGTGCCAGCAGTGAATCTGACAAAGAGACCCAGTACTTC